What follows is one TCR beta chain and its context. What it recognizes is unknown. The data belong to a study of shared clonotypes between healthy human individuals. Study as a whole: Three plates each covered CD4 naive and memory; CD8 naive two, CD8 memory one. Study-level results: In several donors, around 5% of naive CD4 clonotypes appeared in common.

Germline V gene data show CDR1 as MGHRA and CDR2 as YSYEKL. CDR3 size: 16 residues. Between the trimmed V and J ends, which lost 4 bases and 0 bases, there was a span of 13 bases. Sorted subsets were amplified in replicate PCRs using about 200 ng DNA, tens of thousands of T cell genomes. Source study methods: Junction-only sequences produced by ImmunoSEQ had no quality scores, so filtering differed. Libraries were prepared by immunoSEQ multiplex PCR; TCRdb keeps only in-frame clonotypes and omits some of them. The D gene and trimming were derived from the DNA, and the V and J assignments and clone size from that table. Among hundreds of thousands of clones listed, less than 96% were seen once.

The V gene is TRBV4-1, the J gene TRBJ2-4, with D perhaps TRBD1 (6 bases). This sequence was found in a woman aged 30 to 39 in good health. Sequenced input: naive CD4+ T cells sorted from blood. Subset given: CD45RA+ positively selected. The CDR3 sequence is CASSRLQGEAKNIQYF. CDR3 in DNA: TGCGCCAGCAGCCGACTACAGGGAGAAGCCAAAAACATTCAGTACTTC.